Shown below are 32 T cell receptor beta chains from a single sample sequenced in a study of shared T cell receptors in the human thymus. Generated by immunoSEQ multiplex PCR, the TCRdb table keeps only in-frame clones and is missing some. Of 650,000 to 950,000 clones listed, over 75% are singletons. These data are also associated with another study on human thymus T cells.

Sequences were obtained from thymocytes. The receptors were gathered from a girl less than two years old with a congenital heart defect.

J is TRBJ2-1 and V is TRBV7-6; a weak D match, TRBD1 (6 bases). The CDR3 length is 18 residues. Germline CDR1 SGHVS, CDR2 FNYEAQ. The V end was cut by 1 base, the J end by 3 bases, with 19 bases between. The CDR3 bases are TGTGCCAGCAGCTTAGTCGTTCGACAGGAGGATTACTACAATGAGCAGTTCTTC. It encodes CASSLVVRQEDYYNEQFF.

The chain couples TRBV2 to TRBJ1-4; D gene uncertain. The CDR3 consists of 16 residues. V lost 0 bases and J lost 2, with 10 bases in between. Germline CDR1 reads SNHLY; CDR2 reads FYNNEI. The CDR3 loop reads CASSEALEGTNEKLFF. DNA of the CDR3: TGTGCCAGCAGTGAAGCGCTAGAGGGTACTAATGAAAAACTGTTTTTT.

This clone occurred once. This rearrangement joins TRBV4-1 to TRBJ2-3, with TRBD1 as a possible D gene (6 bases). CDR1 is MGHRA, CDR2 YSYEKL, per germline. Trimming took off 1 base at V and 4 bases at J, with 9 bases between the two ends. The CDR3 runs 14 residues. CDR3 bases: TGCGCCAGCAGCCAAGGAAAGGGGGCAGATACGCAGTATTTT. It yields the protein CASSQGKGADTQYF.

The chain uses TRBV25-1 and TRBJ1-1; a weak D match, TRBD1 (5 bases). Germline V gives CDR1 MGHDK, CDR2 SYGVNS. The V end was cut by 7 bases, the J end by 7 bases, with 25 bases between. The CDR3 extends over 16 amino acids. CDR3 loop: CASKRGDGTLEGEAFF. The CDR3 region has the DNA TGTGCCAGCAAACGGGGGGATGGGACCCTAGAGGGTGAAGCTTTCTTT.

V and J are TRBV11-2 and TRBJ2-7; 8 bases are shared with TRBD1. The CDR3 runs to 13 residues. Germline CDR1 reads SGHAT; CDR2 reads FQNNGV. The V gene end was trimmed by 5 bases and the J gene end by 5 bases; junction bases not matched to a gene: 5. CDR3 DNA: TGTGCCAGCAGCCCCTTGGACAGGGACGAGCAGTACTTC. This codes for CASSPLDRDEQYF.

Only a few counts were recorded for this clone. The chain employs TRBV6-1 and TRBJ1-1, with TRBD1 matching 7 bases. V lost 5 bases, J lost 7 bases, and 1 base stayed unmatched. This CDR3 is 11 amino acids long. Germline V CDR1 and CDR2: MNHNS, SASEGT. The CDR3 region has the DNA TGTGCCAGCAGTCGGGACAGTGAAGCTTTCTTT. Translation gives CASSRDSEAFF.

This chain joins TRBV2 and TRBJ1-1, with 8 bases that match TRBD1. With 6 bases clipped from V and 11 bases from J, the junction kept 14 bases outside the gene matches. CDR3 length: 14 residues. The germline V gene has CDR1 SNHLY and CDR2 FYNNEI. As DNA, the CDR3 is TGTGCCAGCAGAGACAATACAGGGGGACCCGGGGCTTTCTTT. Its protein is CASRDNTGGPGAFF. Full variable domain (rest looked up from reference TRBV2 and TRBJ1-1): EPEVTQTPSHQVTQMGQEVILRCVPISNHLYFYWYRQILGQKVEFLVSFYNNEISEKSEIFDDQFSVERPDGSNFTLKIRSTKLEDSAMYFCASRDNTGGPGAFFGQGTRLTVV.

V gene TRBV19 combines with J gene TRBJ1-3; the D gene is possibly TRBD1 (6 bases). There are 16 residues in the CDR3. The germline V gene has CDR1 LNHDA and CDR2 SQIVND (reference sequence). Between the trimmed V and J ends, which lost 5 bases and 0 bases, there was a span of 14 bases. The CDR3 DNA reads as TGTGCCAGTAGTGCGCGACAGGATTACTCTGGAAACACCATATATTTT. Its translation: CASSARQDYSGNTIYF.

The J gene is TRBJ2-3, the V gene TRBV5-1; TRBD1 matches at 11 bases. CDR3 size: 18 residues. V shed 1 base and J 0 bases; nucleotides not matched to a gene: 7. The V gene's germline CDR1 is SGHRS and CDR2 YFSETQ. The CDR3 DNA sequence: TGCGCCAGCAGCTTGTTAGCTGGACAGGGGGCTAGCACAGATACGCAGTATTTT. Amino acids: CASSLLAGQGASTDTQYF. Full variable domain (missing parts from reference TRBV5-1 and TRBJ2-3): KAGVTQTPRYLIKTRGQQVTLSCSPISGHRSVSWYQQTPGQGLQFLFEYFSETQRNKGNFPGRFSGRQFSNSRSEMNVSTLELGDSALYLCASSLLAGQGASTDTQYFGPGTRLTVL.

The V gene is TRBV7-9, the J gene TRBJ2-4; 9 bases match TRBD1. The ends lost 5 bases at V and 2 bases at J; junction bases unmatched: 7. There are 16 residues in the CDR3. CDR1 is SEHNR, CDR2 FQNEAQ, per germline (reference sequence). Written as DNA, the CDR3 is TGTGCCAGCAGCCACCGGGACAGGGTTTCCAAAAACATTCAGTACTTC. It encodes CASSHRDRVSKNIQYF.

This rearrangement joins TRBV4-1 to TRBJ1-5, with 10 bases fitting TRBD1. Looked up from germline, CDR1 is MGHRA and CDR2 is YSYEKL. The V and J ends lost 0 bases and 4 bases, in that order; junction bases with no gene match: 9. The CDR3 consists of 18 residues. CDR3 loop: CASSQDLTGGRRNQPQHF. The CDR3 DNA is TGCGCCAGCAGCCAAGATTTGACAGGGGGCAGGAGAAATCAGCCCCAGCATTTT.

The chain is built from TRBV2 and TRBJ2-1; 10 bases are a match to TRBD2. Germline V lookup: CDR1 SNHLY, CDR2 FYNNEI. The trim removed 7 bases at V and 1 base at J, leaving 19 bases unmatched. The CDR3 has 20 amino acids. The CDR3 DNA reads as TGTGCCAGCAAACTTGACCTCCGCCCACAACTAGCGGGGTCCTACAATGAGCAGTTCTTC. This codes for CASKLDLRPQLAGSYNEQFF. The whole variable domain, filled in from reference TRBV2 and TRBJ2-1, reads EPEVTQTPSHQVTQMGQEVILRCVPISNHLYFYWYRQILGQKVEFLVSFYNNEISEKSEIFDDQFSVERPDGSNFTLKIRSTKLEDSAMYFCASKLDLRPQLAGSYNEQFFGPGTRLTVL.

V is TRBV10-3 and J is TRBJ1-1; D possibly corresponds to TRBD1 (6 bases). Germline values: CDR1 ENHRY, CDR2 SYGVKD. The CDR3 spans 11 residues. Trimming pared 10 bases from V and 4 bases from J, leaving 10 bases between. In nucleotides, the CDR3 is TGTGCCACCACAGGGAGCACTGAAGCTTTCTTT. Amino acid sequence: CATTGSTEAFF.

In DNA form, the CDR3 reads TGTGCCACCAGCAGAGATGTCGGGACAGGGGTCGACACTGAAGCTTTCTTT. This sequence encodes CATSRDVGTGVDTEAFF. The rearrangement uses TRBV15 and TRBJ1-1; 10 positions match TRBD1. CDR1 and CDR2 (germline): LNHNV, YYDKDF (reference sequence). V gave up 0 bases and J gave up 3 bases; unmatched junction bases: 7. The CDR3 spans 17 residues.

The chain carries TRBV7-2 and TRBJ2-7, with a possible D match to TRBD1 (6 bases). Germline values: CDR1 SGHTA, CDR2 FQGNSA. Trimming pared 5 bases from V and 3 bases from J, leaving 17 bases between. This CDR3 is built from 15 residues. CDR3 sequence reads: CASSPWDKLIYEQYF. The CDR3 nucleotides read TGTGCCAGCAGCCCGTGGGACAAATTAATCTACGAGCAGTACTTC.

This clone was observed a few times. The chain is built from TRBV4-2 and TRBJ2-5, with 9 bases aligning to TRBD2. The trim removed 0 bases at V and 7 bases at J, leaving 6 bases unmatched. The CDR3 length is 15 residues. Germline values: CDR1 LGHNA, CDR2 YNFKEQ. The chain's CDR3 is CASSQDPSGVLTQYF. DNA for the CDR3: TGTGCCAGCAGCCAAGATCCTAGCGGGGTTTTGACCCAGTACTTC.

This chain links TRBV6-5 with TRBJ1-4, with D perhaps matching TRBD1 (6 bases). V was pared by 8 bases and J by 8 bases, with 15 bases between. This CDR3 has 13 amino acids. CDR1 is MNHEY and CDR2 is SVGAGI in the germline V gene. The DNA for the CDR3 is TGTGCCAGCGAGACAGGTGGTGCCGAAAAACTGTTTTTT. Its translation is CASETGGAEKLFF.

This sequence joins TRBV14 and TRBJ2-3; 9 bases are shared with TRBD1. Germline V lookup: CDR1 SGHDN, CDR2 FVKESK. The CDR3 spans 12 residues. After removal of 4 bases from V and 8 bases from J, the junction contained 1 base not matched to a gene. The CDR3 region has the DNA TGTGCCAGCAGCCGGACAGGGGCTACGCAGTATTTT. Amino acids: CASSRTGATQYF.

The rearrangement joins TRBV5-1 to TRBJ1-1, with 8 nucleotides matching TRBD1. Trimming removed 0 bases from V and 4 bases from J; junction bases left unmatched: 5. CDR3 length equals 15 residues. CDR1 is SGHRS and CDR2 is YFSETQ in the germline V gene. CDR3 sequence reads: CASSLATGDSTEAFF. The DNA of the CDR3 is TGCGCCAGCAGCTTGGCGACAGGGGATAGCACTGAAGCTTTCTTT.

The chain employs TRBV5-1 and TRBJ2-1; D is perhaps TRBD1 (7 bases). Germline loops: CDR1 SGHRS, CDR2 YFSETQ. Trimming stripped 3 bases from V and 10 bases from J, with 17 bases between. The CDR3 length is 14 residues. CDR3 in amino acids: CASSSQGGPGEQFF. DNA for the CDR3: TGCGCCAGCAGCTCGCAGGGGGGACCGGGAGAGCAGTTCTTC.

CDR3 nucleotide sequence: TGCGCCAGCTCCGCCCAGGGGGGTACTAACTATGGCTACACCTTC. Encoded protein: CASSAQGGTNYGYTF. V is TRBV5-1 and J is TRBJ1-2, with 7 nucleotides matching TRBD1. The junction had 9 bases not matched to a gene; V was cut back by 7 bases and J by 0 bases. The CDR3 extends over 15 amino acids. Germline CDR1 is SGHRS and CDR2 is YFSETQ.

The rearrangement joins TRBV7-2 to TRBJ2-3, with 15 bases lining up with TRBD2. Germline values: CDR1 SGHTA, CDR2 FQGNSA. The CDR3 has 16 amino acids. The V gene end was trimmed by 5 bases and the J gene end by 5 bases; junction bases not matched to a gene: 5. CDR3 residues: CASSRTSGGGRDTQYF. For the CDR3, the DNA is TGTGCCAGCAGCCGGACTAGCGGGGGGGGCCGAGATACGCAGTATTTT.

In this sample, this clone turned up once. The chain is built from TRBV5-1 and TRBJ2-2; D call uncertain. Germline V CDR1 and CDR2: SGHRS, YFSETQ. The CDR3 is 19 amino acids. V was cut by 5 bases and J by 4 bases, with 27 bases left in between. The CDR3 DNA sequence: TGCGCCAGCAGGATCGATGGCGCAGGTCCGATCTTAGTCACCGGGGAGCTGTTTTTT. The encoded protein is CASRIDGAGPILVTGELFF. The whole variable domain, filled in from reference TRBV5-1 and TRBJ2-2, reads KAGVTQTPRYLIKTRGQQVTLSCSPISGHRSVSWYQQTPGQGLQFLFEYFSETQRNKGNFPGRFSGRQFSNSRSEMNVSTLELGDSALYLCASRIDGAGPILVTGELFFGEGSRLTVL.

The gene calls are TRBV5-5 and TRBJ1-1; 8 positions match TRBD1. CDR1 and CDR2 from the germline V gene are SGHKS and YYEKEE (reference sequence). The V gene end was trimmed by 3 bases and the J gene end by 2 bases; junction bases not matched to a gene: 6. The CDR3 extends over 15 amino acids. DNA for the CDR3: TGTGCCAGCAGCTGCAACGGGACAGGCAACACTGAAGCTTTCTTT. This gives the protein CASSCNGTGNTEAFF.

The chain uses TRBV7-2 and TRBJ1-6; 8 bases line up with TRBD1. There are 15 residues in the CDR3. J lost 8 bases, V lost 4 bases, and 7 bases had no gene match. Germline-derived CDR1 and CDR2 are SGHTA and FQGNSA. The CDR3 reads CASSSKDRGDSPLHF. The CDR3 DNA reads TGTGCCAGCAGCTCGAAAGACAGGGGTGATTCACCCCTCCACTTT.

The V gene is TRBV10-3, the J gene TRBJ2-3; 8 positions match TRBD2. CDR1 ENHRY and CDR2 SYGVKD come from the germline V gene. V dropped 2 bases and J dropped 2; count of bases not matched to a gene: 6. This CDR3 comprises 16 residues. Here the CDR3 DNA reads TGTGCCATCAGTGAGGTGCGGGGGGCCATCACAGATACGCAGTATTTT. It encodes CAISEVRGAITDTQYF.

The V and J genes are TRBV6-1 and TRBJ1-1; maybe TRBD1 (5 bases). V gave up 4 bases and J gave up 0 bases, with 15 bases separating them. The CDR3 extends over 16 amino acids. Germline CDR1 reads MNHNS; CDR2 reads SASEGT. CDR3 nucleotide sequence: TGTGCCAGCAGTGGCACCAGGGCCGTGGTGAACACTGAAGCTTTCTTT. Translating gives CASSGTRAVVNTEAFF.

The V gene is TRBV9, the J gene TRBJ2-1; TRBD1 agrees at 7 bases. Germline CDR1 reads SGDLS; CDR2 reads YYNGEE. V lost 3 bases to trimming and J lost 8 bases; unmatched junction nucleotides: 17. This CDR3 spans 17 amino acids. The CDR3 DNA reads TGTGCCAGCAGCGAGCGAAACCACAGGGGCCGTTACGATGAGCAGTTCTTC. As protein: CASSERNHRGRYDEQFF.

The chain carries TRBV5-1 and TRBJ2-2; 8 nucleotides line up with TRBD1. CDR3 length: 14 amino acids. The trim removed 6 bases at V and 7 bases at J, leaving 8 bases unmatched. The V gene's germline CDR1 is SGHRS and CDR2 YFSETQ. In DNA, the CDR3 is TGCGCCAGCACTCAGGGGGCGCAAAACGGGGAGCTGTTTTTT. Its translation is CASTQGAQNGELFF.

The CDR3 nucleotides are TGTGCTAGTGGTTTAGACTATCAACGGCAGTACTTC. Its translation: CASGLDYQRQYF. The chain has TRBV12-5 and TRBJ2-7; D might be TRBD2 (5 bases). V lost 3 bases, J lost 9 bases, and 12 bases lay in between. Germline CDR1 and CDR2: LGHNT and FRNRAP. The CDR3 covers 12 residues.

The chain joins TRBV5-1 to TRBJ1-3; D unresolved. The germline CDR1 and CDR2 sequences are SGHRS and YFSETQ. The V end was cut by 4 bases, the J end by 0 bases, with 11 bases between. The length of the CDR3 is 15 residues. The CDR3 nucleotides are TGCGCCAGCAGCCCGGAAGAGGACTCTGGAAACACCATATATTTT. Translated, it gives CASSPEEDSGNTIYF.

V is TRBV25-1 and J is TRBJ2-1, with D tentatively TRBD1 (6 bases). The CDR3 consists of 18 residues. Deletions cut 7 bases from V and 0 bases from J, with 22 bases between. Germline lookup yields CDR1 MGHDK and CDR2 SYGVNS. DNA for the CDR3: TGTGCCAGCAACAACATACAGGGACATACTATCTCCTACAATGAGCAGTTCTTC. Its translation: CASNNIQGHTISYNEQFF.